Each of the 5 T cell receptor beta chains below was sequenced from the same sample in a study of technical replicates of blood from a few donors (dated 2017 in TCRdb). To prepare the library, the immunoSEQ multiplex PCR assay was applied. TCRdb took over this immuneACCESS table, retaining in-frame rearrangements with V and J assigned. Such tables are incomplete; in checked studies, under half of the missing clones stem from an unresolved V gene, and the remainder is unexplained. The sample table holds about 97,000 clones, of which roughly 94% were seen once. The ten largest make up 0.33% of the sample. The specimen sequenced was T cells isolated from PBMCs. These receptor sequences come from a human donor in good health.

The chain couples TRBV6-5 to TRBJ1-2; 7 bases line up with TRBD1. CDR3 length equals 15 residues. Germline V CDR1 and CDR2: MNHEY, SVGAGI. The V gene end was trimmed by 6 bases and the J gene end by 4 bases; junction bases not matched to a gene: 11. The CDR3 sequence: CASSTSGTAGYGYTF. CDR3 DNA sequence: TGTGCCAGCAGCACATCCGGGACAGCTGGCTATGGCTACACCTTC.

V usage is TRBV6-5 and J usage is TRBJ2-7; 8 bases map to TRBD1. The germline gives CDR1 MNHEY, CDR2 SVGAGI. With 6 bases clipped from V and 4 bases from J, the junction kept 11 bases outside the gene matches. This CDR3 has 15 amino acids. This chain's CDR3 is CASRLGQDNVYEQYF. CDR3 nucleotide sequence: TGTGCCAGCAGACTGGGACAGGACAATGTATACGAGCAGTACTTC.

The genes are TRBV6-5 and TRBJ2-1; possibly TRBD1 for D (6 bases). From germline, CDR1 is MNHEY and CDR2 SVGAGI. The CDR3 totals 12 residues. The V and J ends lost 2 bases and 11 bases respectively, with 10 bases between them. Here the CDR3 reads CASSYGQGKQFF. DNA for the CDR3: TGTGCCAGCAGTTACGGGCAGGGGAAGCAGTTCTTC.

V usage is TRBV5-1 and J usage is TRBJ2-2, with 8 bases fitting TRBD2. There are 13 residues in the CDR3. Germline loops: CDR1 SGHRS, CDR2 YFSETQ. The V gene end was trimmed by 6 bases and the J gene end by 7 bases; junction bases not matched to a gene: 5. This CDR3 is CASNSRGDGELFF. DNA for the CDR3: TGCGCCAGCAACTCGCGGGGGGACGGGGAGCTGTTTTTT.

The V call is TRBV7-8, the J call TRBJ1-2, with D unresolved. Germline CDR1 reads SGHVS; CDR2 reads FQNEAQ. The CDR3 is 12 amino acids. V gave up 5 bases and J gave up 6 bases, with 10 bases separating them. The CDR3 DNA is TGTGCCAGCAGCCCTGGGCGTGATGGCTACACCTTC. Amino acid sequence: CASSPGRDGYTF.